The rows below give T cell receptor beta chains drawn from one sample of a study of blood T cell repertoires in COVID-19. The data were produced by immunoSEQ multiplex PCR, yet TCRdb's version contains in-frame clones alone and is incomplete. The top ten hold around 6.6% of the sample, which has some 180,000 clones, around nine tenths seen once. Material for sequencing was peripheral blood. All receptors come from a middle-aged man with acute or convalescent COVID-19. The CDR3 runs from the conserved cysteine through the conserved F or W. The D gene is left open where the match is weak. Size values are once, few and many counts, or a class for expanded clones, and some rows have none.

v_call: TRBV7-9
d_call: TRBD1
j_call: TRBJ2-1
clone_size: .
cdr3_nt: TGTGCCAGCAGCTCAGGGACAGGGGGCGGAAATGAGCAGTTCTTC
cdr3_aa: CASSSGTGGGNEQFF

v_call: TRBV6-5
d_call: TRBD1
j_call: TRBJ1-2
clone_size: .
cdr3_nt: TGTGCCAGTAACAGGGGTGGGTATGGCTACACCTTC
cdr3_aa: CASNRGGYGYTF

v_call: TRBV6-4
d_call: .
j_call: TRBJ1-5
clone_size: .
cdr3_nt: TGTGCCAGCAGTGACTCTTTATTGGACGTCGGACTAAATCAGCCCCAGCATTTT
cdr3_aa: CASSDSLLDVGLNQPQHF

v_call: TRBV6-6
d_call: .
j_call: TRBJ1-2
clone_size: .
cdr3_nt: TGTGCCAGCAGTTATCTCTTGGCAGGGATAGGAGGCTACACCTTC
cdr3_aa: CASSYLLAGIGGYTF

v_call: TRBV19
d_call: TRBD2
j_call: TRBJ2-5
clone_size: .
cdr3_nt: TGTGCCAGTAGTAGGACTAGCGGGGGGAACCAAGAGACCCAGTACTTC
cdr3_aa: CASSRTSGGNQETQYF

v_call: TRBV7-6
d_call: .
j_call: TRBJ1-3
clone_size: few
cdr3_nt: TGTGCCAGCAGCGGATCTGGGGGGGGCCGAAACACCATATATTTT
cdr3_aa: CASSGSGGGRNTIYF

v_call: TRBV27
d_call: .
j_call: TRBJ1-1
clone_size: .
cdr3_nt: TGTGCCAGCAGTTTGATGCGACAGACTGAAGCTTTCTTT
cdr3_aa: CASSLMRQTEAFF

v_call: TRBV10-3
d_call: TRBD1
j_call: TRBJ2-1
clone_size: few
cdr3_nt: TGTGCCATCAAGGACAGGGCGGTGGATGAGCAGTTCTTC
cdr3_aa: CAIKDRAVDEQFF

v_call: TRBV6-5
d_call: TRBD1
j_call: TRBJ1-3
clone_size: .
cdr3_nt: TGTGCCAGCAGTCCCTCGCAGGGGGTTGGAAACACCATATATTTT
cdr3_aa: CASSPSQGVGNTIYF

v_call: TRBV12-5
d_call: .
j_call: TRBJ2-1
clone_size: .
cdr3_nt: TGTGCTAGTGCCCCCTTCCCGGGAGCTTACAATGAGCAGTTCTTC
cdr3_aa: CASAPFPGAYNEQFF

v_call: TRBV11-2
d_call: .
j_call: TRBJ2-5
clone_size: .
cdr3_nt: TGTGCCAGCAGCCTACAAGAGACCCAGTACTTC
cdr3_aa: CASSLQETQYF

v_call: TRBV25-1
d_call: .
j_call: TRBJ1-1
clone_size: .
cdr3_nt: TGTGCCAGCAGTGAGCGACAGGCGGGCACTGAAGCTTTCTTT
cdr3_aa: CASSERQAGTEAFF

v_call: TRBV7-9
d_call: .
j_call: TRBJ1-2
clone_size: .
cdr3_nt: TGTGCCAGCAGCTCACAGGGTTTACCGTACTATGGCTACACCTTC
cdr3_aa: CASSSQGLPYYGYTF

v_call: TRBV19
d_call: .
j_call: TRBJ1-2
clone_size: .
cdr3_nt: TGTGCCAGTAGTACCCGACAGGTGGGAGGCTACACCTTC
cdr3_aa: CASSTRQVGGYTF

v_call: TRBV5-1
d_call: .
j_call: TRBJ1-2
clone_size: .
cdr3_nt: TGCGCCAGCAGCTTGGAGGGGGTCACGGACTATGGCTACACCTTC
cdr3_aa: CASSLEGVTDYGYTF